This passage covers 26 T cell receptor beta chains from one sample sequenced in a study of memory CD4+ T cells and cytomegalovirus serostatus. Data came from immunoSEQ multiplex PCR; TCRdb stores just in-frame clones and leaves some out. The repertoire consists of about 58,000 clones, with around 82% occurring once and the leading ten covering roughly 0.5%. Single viable CD3+CD4+CD8-CD45RO+ cells were sorted as the memory CD4+ T cells. Material: memory CD4+ T cells from blood. These receptors were obtained from an adult in good health and CMV-seronegative. Some clones in this sample may be carry-over from other donors' samples.

The chain recombines TRBV5-1 with TRBJ1-4; no firm D call. This CDR3 contains 14 residues. V was trimmed by 6 bases and J by 0 bases, leaving 9 bases between them. Germline V CDR1 and CDR2: SGHRS, YFSETQ. CDR3 coding DNA: TGCGCCAGCACCAGTCATTCAACTAATGAAAAACTGTTTTTT. Amino acid sequence: CASTSHSTNEKLFF. Filled out from reference TRBV5-1 and TRBJ1-4, the complete variable domain reads KAGVTQTPRYLIKTRGQQVTLSCSPISGHRSVSWYQQTPGQGLQFLFEYFSETQRNKGNFPGRFSGRQFSNSRSEMNVSTLELGDSALYLCASTSHSTNEKLFFGSGTQLSVL.

This clone appeared once. The rearrangement links TRBV2 to TRBJ1-5, with D unresolved. V lost 4 bases, J lost 0 bases, and 13 bases lay in between. This CDR3 is built from 16 residues. In germline, CDR1 is SNHLY, CDR2 FYNNEI. CDR3 nucleotides: TGTGCCAGCAGTGGGGCTGGGCTCTATAGCAATCAGCCCCAGCATTTT. The encoded protein is CASSGAGLYSNQPQHF. The whole variable domain, remainder taken from reference TRBV2 and TRBJ1-5, is EPEVTQTPSHQVTQMGQEVILRCVPISNHLYFYWYRQILGQKVEFLVSFYNNEISEKSEIFDDQFSVERPDGSNFTLKIRSTKLEDSAMYFCASSGAGLYSNQPQHFGDGTRLSIL.

The gene calls are TRBV18 and TRBJ2-1, with D tentatively TRBD1 or TRBD2 (5 bases each). This CDR3 is built from 17 residues. V gave up 2 bases and J gave up 0 bases, with 14 bases separating them. Germline V gene sequence: CDR1 KGHSH, CDR2 LQKENI. In nucleotides, the CDR3 is TGTGCCAGCTCACCAGATCGGGACCGATCCTCCTACAATGAGCAGTTCTTC. It is translated as CASSPDRDRSSYNEQFF. Variable domain in full (rest from reference TRBV18 and TRBJ2-1): NAGVMQNPRHLVRRRGQEARLRCSPMKGHSHVYWYRQLPEEGLKFMVYLQKENIIDESGMPKERFSAEFPKEGPSILRIQQVVRGDSAAYFCASSPDRDRSSYNEQFFGPGTRLTVL.

V is TRBV10-3 and J is TRBJ2-1; 16 bases match TRBD2. CDR1 is ENHRY and CDR2 is SYGVKD in the germline V gene. V trimming: 7 bases; J trimming: 9 bases; junction bases outside the gene matches: 9. This CDR3 has 16 residues. The CDR3 DNA reads as TGTGCCATCACCTCCGGGACTAGCGGGAGGGCCTTTGAGCAGTTCTTC. Its protein product is CAITSGTSGRAFEQFF.

This chain connects TRBV5-8 to TRBJ1-1; 7 bases line up with TRBD1. The CDR3 runs 17 residues. Trimming cost V 0 bases and J 2 bases; bases outside gene matches: 10. Germline V gene sequence: CDR1 SGHTS, CDR2 YDEGEE. The CDR3 loop reads CASSLDRTGLPNTEAFF. CDR3 sequence (DNA): TGTGCCAGCAGCTTGGACCGGACAGGCCTTCCAAACACTGAAGCTTTCTTT. The complete variable domain, with remaining parts taken from reference TRBV5-8 and TRBJ1-1, reads EAGVTQSPTHLIKTRGQQATLRCSPISGHTSVYWYQQALGLGLQFLLWYDEGEERNRGNFPPRFSGRQFPNYSSELNVNALELEDSALYLCASSLDRTGLPNTEAFFGQGTRLTVV.

The chain recombines TRBV27 with TRBJ1-2; 12 bases fit TRBD1. V lost 4 bases and J lost 3; bases outside the gene matches: 3. The germline V gene encodes CDR1 MNHEY and CDR2 SMNVEV (reference sequence). CDR3 size: 15 residues. The CDR3 DNA is TGTGCCAGCAGTTACGGGACAGGGGGCCACTATGGCTACACCTTC. Its protein is CASSYGTGGHYGYTF.

The gene calls are TRBV28 and TRBJ1-5, with TRBD1 identical over 9 bases. The CDR3 spans 15 residues. V was clipped by 5 bases and J by 4 bases; unmatched bases: 6. Germline CDR1 is MDHEN and CDR2 is SYDVKM. The CDR3 loop reads CASSRTGAGNQPQHF. The CDR3 DNA is TGTGCCAGCAGTCGGACAGGGGCTGGGAATCAGCCCCAGCATTTT.

V and J are TRBV11-1 and TRBJ2-7; D remains unclear. The CDR3 spans 15 residues. Germline CDR1 is SGHAT and CDR2 is FQDESV (reference sequence). V was shortened by 6 bases and J by 4 bases, with 19 bases between the two germline ends. CDR3 amino acids: CASRNSGPTDYEQYF. The CDR3 nucleotides are TGTGCCAGCAGGAACTCGGGCCCGACGGATTACGAGCAGTACTTC.

The chain employs TRBV11-1 and TRBJ2-2; no clear D gene. V lost 5 bases to trimming and J lost 6 bases, with 4 bases between them. From germline, CDR1 is SGHAT and CDR2 FQDESV (reference sequence). The CDR3 length is 11 residues. The CDR3 spells CASSPAGELFF. The CDR3 DNA sequence: TGTGCCAGCAGCCCTGCCGGGGAGCTGTTTTTT.

The chain is built from TRBV18 and TRBJ2-2; 10 nucleotides agree with TRBD2. In germline, CDR1 is KGHSH, CDR2 LQKENI. CDR3 size: 17 residues. V was clipped by 2 bases and J by 5 bases; unmatched bases: 8. CDR3 DNA: TGTGCCAGCTCACCAGAAATAGCGGGAGGAGGGACCGGGGAGCTGTTTTTT. Translated: CASSPEIAGGGTGELFF. The full variable domain, rest sourced from reference TRBV18 and TRBJ2-2, is NAGVMQNPRHLVRRRGQEARLRCSPMKGHSHVYWYRQLPEEGLKFMVYLQKENIIDESGMPKERFSAEFPKEGPSILRIQQVVRGDSAAYFCASSPEIAGGGTGELFFGEGSRLTVL.

The V call is TRBV6-1, the J call TRBJ1-1; D gene ambiguous. This CDR3 has 14 amino acids. V gave up 8 bases and J gave up 0 bases, with 13 bases separating them. Germline V CDR1 and CDR2: MNHNS, SASEGT. The CDR3 DNA reads TGTGCCAGCTTTCCTAGGGCGATGAACACTGAAGCTTTCTTT. The encoded protein is CASFPRAMNTEAFF.

This chain joins TRBV11-2 and TRBJ1-6; D unclear. The germline V gene has CDR1 SGHAT and CDR2 FQNNGV. The V and J ends lost 1 base and 0 bases respectively, with 7 bases between them. The CDR3 is 16 residues long. Here the CDR3 reads CASSLALGSYNSPLHF. In DNA form, the CDR3 reads TGTGCCAGCAGCTTAGCCCTGGGCTCCTATAATTCACCCCTCCACTTT.

This clone is a singleton in its sample. The chain is built from TRBV6-4 and TRBJ1-3; the match to TRBD1 covers 10 bases. CDR1 and CDR2 from the germline V gene are MRHNA and SNTAGT. The J segment lost 9 bases and the V segment lost 6 bases, leaving 14 bases of the junction unmatched. The CDR3 totals 16 residues. In nucleotides, the CDR3 is TGTGCCAGCAGGACCTCCGGGACAGGGGAAGCGGGCACCATATATTTT. Translating it yields CASRTSGTGEAGTIYF.

This chain joins TRBV5-1 and TRBJ2-4; D is ambiguous. CDR3 length equals 16 residues. The germline CDR1 and CDR2 sequences are SGHRS and YFSETQ. With 0 bases removed from V and 4 bases from J, the gap between germline ends came to 14 bases. CDR3 loop: CASSLAPASAKNIQYF. Here the CDR3 DNA reads TGCGCCAGCAGCTTGGCGCCAGCTTCGGCTAAAAACATTCAGTACTTC. Full variable domain (outside the CDR3, taken from reference TRBV5-1 and TRBJ2-4): KAGVTQTPRYLIKTRGQQVTLSCSPISGHRSVSWYQQTPGQGLQFLFEYFSETQRNKGNFPGRFSGRQFSNSRSEMNVSTLELGDSALYLCASSLAPASAKNIQYFGAGTRLSVL.

J is TRBJ2-1 and V is TRBV19; 9 nucleotides agree with TRBD1. The V gene end was trimmed by 4 bases and the J gene end by 10 bases; junction bases not matched to a gene: 8. Germline CDR1 is LNHDA and CDR2 is SQIVND (reference sequence). The CDR3 contains 14 residues. The CDR3 loop is CASSNLKTGGEQFF. The CDR3 nucleotides read TGTGCCAGTAGTAACCTGAAGACAGGGGGGGAGCAGTTCTTC.

The chain couples TRBV5-4 to TRBJ1-1, with D unresolved. Trimming removed 0 bases from V and 7 bases from J, with 25 bases in between. CDR3 length equals 18 residues. In germline, CDR1 is SGHNT, CDR2 YYREEE (reference sequence). The CDR3 nucleotides are TGTGCCAGCAGCTTGGAGTGGTCGGGAAGGATAGTGGGGAGTGAAGCTTTCTTT. It translates to CASSLEWSGRIVGSEAFF.

The chain has TRBV19 and TRBJ2-1, with D hard to call. Germline CDR1 is LNHDA and CDR2 is SQIVND (reference sequence). The CDR3 totals 14 residues. Trimming left V 6 bases short and J 10 bases short, with 19 bases between. The CDR3 DNA is TGTGCCAGTAGGGAATCCCCTGGGGTTGGGGAGCAGTTCTTC. Protein product: CASRESPGVGEQFF.

This rearrangement joins TRBV27 to TRBJ2-7; TRBD2 matches at 10 bases. The CDR3 runs 15 residues. V lost 2 bases, J lost 4 bases, and 5 bases stayed unmatched. Germline V lookup: CDR1 MNHEY, CDR2 SMNVEV (reference sequence). The CDR3 bases are TGTGCCAGCAGTTTAATATCTAGCGGGAGTTACGAGCAGTACTTC. Amino acid sequence: CASSLISSGSYEQYF.

The rearrangement joins TRBV28 to TRBJ2-7; 8 bases are a match to TRBD2. Losses at the gene ends were 7 bases for V and 3 bases for J; bases not matched to a gene: 11. The V gene's germline CDR1 is MDHEN and CDR2 SYDVKM. CDR3 length equals 15 residues. The DNA of the CDR3 is TGTGCCAGCACCACGGGGGGGCAGGCAGGCTACGAGCAGTACTTC. Translated: CASTTGGQAGYEQYF. Full variable domain (remainder filled in from reference TRBV28 and TRBJ2-7): DVKVTQSSRYLVKRTGEKVFLECVQDMDHENMFWYRQDPGLGLRLIYFSYDVKMKEKGDIPEGYSVSREKKERFSLILESASTNQTSMYLCASTTGGQAGYEQYFGPGTRLTVT.

The rearrangement links TRBV25-1 to TRBJ1-4; D unclear. Germline CDR1 and CDR2: MGHDK and SYGVNS. V lost 1 base, J lost 1 base, and 4 bases lay in between. The CDR3 runs to 14 residues. The CDR3 protein is CASSESRTNEKLFF. CDR3 DNA: TGTGCCAGCAGTGAATCGAGAACTAATGAAAAACTGTTTTTT.

This clone appeared once. The rearrangement joins TRBV7-2 to TRBJ2-1; 8 nucleotides match TRBD2. The germline gives CDR1 SGHTA, CDR2 FQGNSA. The J segment lost 4 bases and the V segment lost 0 bases, leaving 2 bases of the junction unmatched. CDR3 length: 15 amino acids. The CDR3 here is CASSLAAGVYNEQFF. The CDR3 nucleotides read TGTGCCAGCAGCTTAGCAGCGGGAGTGTACAATGAGCAGTTCTTC.

V gene TRBV19 combines with J gene TRBJ1-6; D might be TRBD1 (6 bases). The germline V and J ends were trimmed by 9 bases and 5 bases, with 11 bases remaining between them. This CDR3 comprises 13 residues. CDR1 and CDR2 (germline): LNHDA, SQIVND (reference sequence). CDR3 coding DNA: TGTGCCAGCCGGGACACAAATAATTCACCCCTCCACTTT. Its translation: CASRDTNNSPLHF.

This chain joins TRBV2 and TRBJ2-5, with D possibly matching TRBD1 (6 bases). The germline V gene has CDR1 SNHLY and CDR2 FYNNEI. This CDR3 is 13 amino acids long. V dropped 7 bases and J dropped 7 bases, with 16 bases sitting between them. The CDR3 DNA is TGTGCCAGCACCGAGGGGGTTCCGACGACCCAGTACTTC. Protein product: CASTEGVPTTQYF.

This chain uses TRBV5-1 with TRBJ2-1; D is possibly TRBD2 (5 bases). The V and J ends lost 0 bases and 2 bases respectively, with 12 bases between them. Germline V gene sequence: CDR1 SGHRS, CDR2 YFSETQ. This CDR3 is built from 16 residues. CDR3 sequence (DNA): TGCGCCAGCAGCTTGGGGACCACGGGGACCTACAATGAGCAGTTCTTC. Its protein product is CASSLGTTGTYNEQFF.

The chain couples TRBV4-2 to TRBJ2-2; D gene ambiguous. Germline V gene data show CDR1 as LGHNA and CDR2 as YNFKEQ. The CDR3 is made up of 15 amino acids. The V and J ends lost 4 bases and 2 bases respectively, with 11 bases between them. CDR3 DNA: TGTGCCAGCAGCCCGGGTATGGGAAACACCGGGGAGCTGTTTTTT. Its translation: CASSPGMGNTGELFF.

V gene TRBV28 combines with J gene TRBJ1-1; a possible D gene is TRBD1 (5 bases). The CDR3 covers 12 residues. In germline, CDR1 is MDHEN, CDR2 SYDVKM. Trimming removed 10 bases at V and 2 bases at J, with 11 bases between. The CDR3 loop is CATRRGNTEAFF. The DNA for the CDR3 is TGTGCCACCCGAAGGGGTAACACTGAAGCTTTCTTT. Full variable domain (outside the CDR3, taken from reference TRBV28 and TRBJ1-1): DVKVTQSSRYLVKRTGEKVFLECVQDMDHENMFWYRQDPGLGLRLIYFSYDVKMKEKGDIPEGYSVSREKKERFSLILESASTNQTSMYLCATRRGNTEAFFGQGTRLTVV.